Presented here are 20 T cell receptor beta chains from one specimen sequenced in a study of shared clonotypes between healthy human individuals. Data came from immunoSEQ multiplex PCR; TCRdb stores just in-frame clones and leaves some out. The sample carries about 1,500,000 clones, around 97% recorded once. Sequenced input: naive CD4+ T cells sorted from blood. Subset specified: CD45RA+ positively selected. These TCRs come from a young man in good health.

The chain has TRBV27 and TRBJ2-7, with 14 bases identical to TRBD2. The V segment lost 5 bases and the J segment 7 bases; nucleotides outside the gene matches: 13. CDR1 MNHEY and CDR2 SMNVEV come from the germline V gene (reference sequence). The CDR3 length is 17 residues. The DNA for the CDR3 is TGTGCCAGCAGTCACGGGACTAGCGGGAGTCGTCTACGAGAGCAGTACTTC. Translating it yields CASSHGTSGSRLREQYF.

CDR3 region: CASSLSRGTSGYEQYF. The CDR3 nucleotides read TGTGCCAGCAGCTTAAGTAGAGGGACTAGCGGCTACGAGCAGTACTTC. The chain joins TRBV7-9 to TRBJ2-7, with 11 bases identical to TRBD2. The CDR3 has 16 residues. The germline V gene encodes CDR1 SEHNR and CDR2 FQNEAQ (reference sequence). V gave up 2 bases and J gave up 3 bases; unmatched junction bases: 6.

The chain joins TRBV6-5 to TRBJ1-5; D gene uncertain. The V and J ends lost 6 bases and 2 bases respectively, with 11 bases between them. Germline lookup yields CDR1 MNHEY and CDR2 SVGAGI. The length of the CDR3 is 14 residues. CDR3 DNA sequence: TGTGCCAGCAGGGCCCCCGGTGGCAATCAGCCCCAGCATTTT. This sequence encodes CASRAPGGNQPQHF.

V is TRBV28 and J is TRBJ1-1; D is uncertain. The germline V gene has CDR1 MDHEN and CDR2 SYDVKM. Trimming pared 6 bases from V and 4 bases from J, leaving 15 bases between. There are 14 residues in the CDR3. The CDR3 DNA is TGTGCCAGCAGCCTGCAAGTAATTGGCACTGAAGCTTTCTTT. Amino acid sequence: CASSLQVIGTEAFF.

CDR3 coding DNA: TGTGCCAGCTCAGCGGGACTAGCGGGAGCGGATGAGCAGTTCTTC. It yields the protein CASSAGLAGADEQFF. The V call is TRBV18, the J call TRBJ2-1; TRBD2 aligns across 14 bases. With V trimmed by 5 bases and J by 8 bases, 5 bases remained unmatched. The germline gives CDR1 KGHSH, CDR2 LQKENI. The CDR3 loop spans 15 amino acids.

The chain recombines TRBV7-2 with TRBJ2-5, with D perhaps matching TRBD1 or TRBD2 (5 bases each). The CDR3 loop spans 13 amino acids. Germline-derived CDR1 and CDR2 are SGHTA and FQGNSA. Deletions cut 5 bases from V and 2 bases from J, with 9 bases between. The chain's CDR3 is CASSGGTQETQYF. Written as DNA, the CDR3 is TGTGCCAGCAGCGGGGGAACACAAGAGACCCAGTACTTC.

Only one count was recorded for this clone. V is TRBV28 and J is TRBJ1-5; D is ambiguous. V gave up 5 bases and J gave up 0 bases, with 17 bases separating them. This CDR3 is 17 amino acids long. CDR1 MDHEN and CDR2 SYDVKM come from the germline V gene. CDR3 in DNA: TGTGCCAGCAGTCGCAGGAGAACTCCTTATAGCAATCAGCCCCAGCATTTT. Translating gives CASSRRRTPYSNQPQHF.

The CDR3 region has the DNA TGTGCCAGCAGTTTCACGGCACGGAAAGCTTTCTTT. It codes for CASSFTARKAFF. V gene TRBV27 combines with J gene TRBJ1-1, with no clear D. Trimming removed 3 bases at V and 9 bases at J, with 11 bases between. This CDR3 comprises 12 residues. Germline loops: CDR1 MNHEY, CDR2 SMNVEV (reference sequence).

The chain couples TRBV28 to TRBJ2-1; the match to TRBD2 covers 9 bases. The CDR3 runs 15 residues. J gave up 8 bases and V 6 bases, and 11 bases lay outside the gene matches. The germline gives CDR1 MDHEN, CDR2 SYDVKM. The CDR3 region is CASRIGWREGDEQFF. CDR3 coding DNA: TGTGCCAGCAGAATCGGTTGGCGGGAGGGGGATGAGCAGTTCTTC.

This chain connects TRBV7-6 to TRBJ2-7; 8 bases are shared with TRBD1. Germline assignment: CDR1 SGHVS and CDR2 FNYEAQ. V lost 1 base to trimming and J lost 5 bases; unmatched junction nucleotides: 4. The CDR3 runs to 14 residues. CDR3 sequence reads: CASSLGTGRDEQYF. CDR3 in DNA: TGTGCCAGCAGCTTAGGGACAGGGAGAGACGAGCAGTACTTC.

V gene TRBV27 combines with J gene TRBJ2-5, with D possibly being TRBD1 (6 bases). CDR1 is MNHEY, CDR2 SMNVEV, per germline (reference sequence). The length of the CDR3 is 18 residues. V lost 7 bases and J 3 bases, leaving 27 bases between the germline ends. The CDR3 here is CASIASPIATGAKETQYF. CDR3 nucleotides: TGTGCCAGCATAGCCTCCCCGATTGCGACAGGAGCAAAAGAGACCCAGTACTTC.

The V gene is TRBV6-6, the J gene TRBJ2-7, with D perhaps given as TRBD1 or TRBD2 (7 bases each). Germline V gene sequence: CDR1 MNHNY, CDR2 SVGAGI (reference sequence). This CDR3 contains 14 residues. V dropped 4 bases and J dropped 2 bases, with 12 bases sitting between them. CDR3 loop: CASSSQGGAYEQYF. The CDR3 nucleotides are TGTGCCAGCAGTTCTCAGGGGGGGGCCTACGAGCAGTACTTC.

The CDR3 protein is CAISEWGQTNEKLFF. In DNA, the CDR3 is TGTGCCATCAGTGAGTGGGGGCAGACTAATGAAAAACTGTTTTTT. This chain joins TRBV10-3 and TRBJ1-4, with TRBD1 as a possible D gene (6 bases). The CDR3 runs to 15 residues. Trimming removed 1 base from V and 2 bases from J, with 8 bases in between. CDR1 ENHRY and CDR2 SYGVKD come from the germline V gene.

As DNA, the CDR3 is TGTGCCAGTAGTATAGCCCAGGGTCACGAGCAGTACTTC. Translated: CASSIAQGHEQYF. This rearrangement joins TRBV19 to TRBJ2-7; maybe TRBD1 (5 bases). The CDR3 is made up of 13 amino acids. Germline CDR1 LNHDA, CDR2 SQIVND (reference sequence). V gave up 1 base and J gave up 5 bases, with 9 bases separating them.

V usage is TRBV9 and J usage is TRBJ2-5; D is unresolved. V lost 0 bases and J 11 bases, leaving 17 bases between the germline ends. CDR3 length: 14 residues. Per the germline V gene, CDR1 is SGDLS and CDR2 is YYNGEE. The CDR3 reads CASSVGMALGPQYF. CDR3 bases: TGTGCCAGCAGCGTAGGGATGGCCTTAGGGCCGCAGTACTTC.

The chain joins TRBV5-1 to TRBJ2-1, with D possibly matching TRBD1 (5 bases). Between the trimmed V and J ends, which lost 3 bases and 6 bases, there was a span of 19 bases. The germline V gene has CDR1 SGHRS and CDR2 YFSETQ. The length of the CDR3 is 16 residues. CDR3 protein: CASSSVTDRSFNEQFF. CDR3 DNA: TGCGCCAGCAGCTCCGTGACAGACCGTTCATTCAATGAGCAGTTCTTC.

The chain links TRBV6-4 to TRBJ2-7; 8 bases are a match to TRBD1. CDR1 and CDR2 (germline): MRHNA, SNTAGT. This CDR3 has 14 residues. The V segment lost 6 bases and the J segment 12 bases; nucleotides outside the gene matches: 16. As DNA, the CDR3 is TGTGCCAGCAGATTCCGCCGACAGGGGCAGGATCGGTACTTC. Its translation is CASRFRRQGQDRYF.

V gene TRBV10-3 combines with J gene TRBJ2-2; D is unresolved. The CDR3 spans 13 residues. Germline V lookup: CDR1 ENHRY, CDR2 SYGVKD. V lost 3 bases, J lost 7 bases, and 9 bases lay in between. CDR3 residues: CAISEVPDGELFF. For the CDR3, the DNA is TGTGCCATCAGTGAAGTTCCTGACGGGGAGCTGTTTTTT.

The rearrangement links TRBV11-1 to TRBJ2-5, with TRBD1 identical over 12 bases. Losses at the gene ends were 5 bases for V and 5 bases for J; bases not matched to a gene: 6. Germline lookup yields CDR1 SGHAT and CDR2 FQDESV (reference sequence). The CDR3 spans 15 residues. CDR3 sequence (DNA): TGTGCCAGCAGCCACCGGGACAGGGGGCTGGAGACCCAGTACTTC. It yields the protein CASSHRDRGLETQYF. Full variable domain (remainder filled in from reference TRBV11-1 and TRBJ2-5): EAEVAQSPRYKITEKSQAVAFWCDPISGHATLYWYRQILGQGPELLVQFQDESVVDDSQLPKDRFSAERLKGVDSTLKIQPAELGDSAMYLCASSHRDRGLETQYFGPGTRLLVL.

The CDR3: CASSAPVRGYEQYF. Here the CDR3 DNA reads TGCGCCAGCAGTGCCCCCGTACGAGGCTACGAGCAGTACTTC. The chain joins TRBV10-1 to TRBJ2-7, with D uncertain. The CDR3 extends over 14 amino acids. V lost 4 bases, J lost 3 bases, and 13 bases lay in between. Germline V gives CDR1 WNHNN, CDR2 SYGVQD (reference sequence).